The 13 T cell receptor beta chains given below trace back to one sample, sequenced in a study of T cell responses to AZD1222 COVID-19 vaccine. Profiled with immunoSEQ multiplex PCR; TCRdb holds only in-frame clones, not every one. There are roughly 120,000 clones in the sample; around 80% occur only once, and about 4.5% lies in the top ten. Source: peripheral blood, taken on day 0 of AZD1222 vaccination. The origin of the receptors is an adult in good health.

The rearrangement links TRBV6-5 to TRBJ1-5, with D possibly matching TRBD1 (5 bases). The V end lost 7 bases, the J end lost 3 bases, and 16 bases lay between the germline ends. Germline lookup yields CDR1 MNHEY and CDR2 SVGAGI. This CDR3 spans 15 amino acids. CDR3 nucleotide sequence: TGTGCCAGCAATGCCTACAGGACGCTCAATCAGCCCCAGCATTTT. Translation: CASNAYRTLNQPQHF.

V is TRBV5-4 and J is TRBJ2-7, with 8 bases that match TRBD2. The CDR3 has 15 amino acids. The germline V gene has CDR1 SGHNT and CDR2 YYREEE (reference sequence). The J segment lost 4 bases and the V segment lost 3 bases, leaving 9 bases of the junction unmatched. CDR3: CASSSQREGLYEQYF. CDR3 in DNA: TGTGCCAGCAGCTCCCAACGGGAGGGCCTGTACGAGCAGTACTTC. Combining the CDR3 with reference TRBV5-4 and TRBJ2-7 gives the whole variable domain ETGVTQSPTHLIKTRGQQVTLRCSSQSGHNTVSWYQQALGQGPQFIFQYYREEENGRGNFPPRFSGLQFPNYSSELNVNALELDDSALYLCASSSQREGLYEQYFGPGTRLTVT.

In its sample, this clone was seen a few times. This rearrangement joins TRBV9 to TRBJ1-3; D is possibly TRBD1 (5 bases). The CDR3 runs 15 residues. V lost 1 base to trimming and J lost 0 bases, with 8 bases between them. CDR1 SGDLS and CDR2 YYNGEE come from the germline V gene. CDR3 region: CASSVRGSSGNTIYF. DNA for the CDR3: TGTGCCAGCAGCGTACGGGGCAGCTCTGGAAACACCATATATTTT.

The gene calls are TRBV9 and TRBJ1-6, with D possibly matching TRBD1 (5 bases). The germline gives CDR1 SGDLS, CDR2 YYNGEE. The germline V and J ends were trimmed by 0 bases and 7 bases, with 11 bases remaining between them. The CDR3 covers 15 residues. In nucleotides, the CDR3 is TGTGCCAGCAGCGTAGAAGGCGGGGCGAATTCACCCCTCCACTTT. Amino acid sequence: CASSVEGGANSPLHF.

This chain connects TRBV28 to TRBJ2-7; 8 bases agree with TRBD1. The germline V gene has CDR1 MDHEN and CDR2 SYDVKM. J was trimmed by 0 bases and V by 4 bases; bases with no gene match: 8. This CDR3 is built from 16 residues. The CDR3 loop reads CASSSTGQGASYEQYF. CDR3 bases: TGTGCCAGCAGTTCAACCGGACAGGGAGCCTCCTACGAGCAGTACTTC.

The table lists this clone with a count of one. The chain combines TRBV7-8 with TRBJ1-6; possibly TRBD1 for D (5 bases). V was clipped by 6 bases and J by 7 bases, with 16 bases between them. The germline V gene has CDR1 SGHVS and CDR2 FQNEAQ. CDR3 length equals 15 residues. As DNA, the CDR3 is TGTGCCAGCAGAGAGGCGGCAGCAGGGAATTCACCCCTCCACTTT. This codes for CASREAAAGNSPLHF.

This clone was detected once. The chain has TRBV7-3 and TRBJ1-1; D possibly corresponds to TRBD1 (5 bases). Trimming removed 2 bases at V and 1 base at J, with 8 bases between. The CDR3 has 14 amino acids. Germline V gene lookup returns CDR1 SGHTA and CDR2 FQGTGA. CDR3 nucleotides: TGTGCCAGCAGCTTATCACAGGCGAACACTGAAGCTTTCTTT. Encoded protein: CASSLSQANTEAFF.

The V and J genes are TRBV7-9 and TRBJ2-3; D unresolved. Germline loops: CDR1 SEHNR, CDR2 FQNEAQ (reference sequence). This CDR3 has 13 residues. V shed 2 bases and J shed 3 bases, with 6 bases lying between them. CDR3 sequence: CASSLTGTDTQYF. In DNA, the CDR3 is TGTGCCAGCAGCTTAACTGGGACAGATACGCAGTATTTT.

This clone appeared a few times. This chain connects TRBV11-1 to TRBJ2-7, with unresolved D. V was trimmed by 5 bases and J by 3 bases, leaving 8 bases between them. Germline V gene data show CDR1 as SGHAT and CDR2 as FQDESV (reference sequence). This CDR3 contains 12 residues. The CDR3 DNA follows: TGTGCCAGCAGCCCTTGGGGCTACGAGCAGTACTTC. It translates to CASSPWGYEQYF.

The gene calls are TRBV6-1 and TRBJ2-3, with unresolved D. CDR1 is MNHNS and CDR2 is SASEGT in the germline V gene. V was trimmed by 1 base and J by 3 bases, leaving 11 bases between them. The CDR3 sequence is 15 residues long. CDR3 sequence: CASSEGWGRTDTQYF. The CDR3 DNA reads TGTGCCAGCAGTGAAGGCTGGGGTAGAACAGATACGCAGTATTTT.

This chain connects TRBV27 to TRBJ1-2; 10 positions match TRBD1. The ends lost 6 bases at V and 8 bases at J; junction bases unmatched: 3. Per the germline V gene, CDR1 is MNHEY and CDR2 is SMNVEV (reference sequence). The CDR3 has 12 amino acids. CDR3 sequence reads: CASRTGGLGYTF. As DNA, the CDR3 is TGTGCCAGCAGGACAGGGGGCCTGGGCTACACCTTC.

This clone appeared once. The sample contains more than one DNA sequence encoding this CDR3. This rearrangement joins TRBV30 to TRBJ2-7; D is possibly TRBD1 (5 bases). V was trimmed by 0 bases and J by 4 bases, leaving 7 bases between them. This CDR3 comprises 12 residues. CDR1 is GTSNPN and CDR2 is SVGIG in the germline V gene (reference sequence). The CDR3 sequence is CAWSVQGYEQYF. DNA for the CDR3: TGTGCCTGGAGTGTCCAGGGTTACGAGCAGTACTTC.

The chain couples TRBV19 to TRBJ1-6; D gene ambiguous. Germline V gene lookup returns CDR1 LNHDA and CDR2 SQIVND (reference sequence). This CDR3 spans 14 amino acids. V was shortened by 7 bases and J by 0 bases, with 7 bases between the two germline ends. In DNA, the CDR3 is TGTGCCAGTACTAGAAGCTCCTATAATTCACCCCTCCACTTT. Residues: CASTRSSYNSPLHF.